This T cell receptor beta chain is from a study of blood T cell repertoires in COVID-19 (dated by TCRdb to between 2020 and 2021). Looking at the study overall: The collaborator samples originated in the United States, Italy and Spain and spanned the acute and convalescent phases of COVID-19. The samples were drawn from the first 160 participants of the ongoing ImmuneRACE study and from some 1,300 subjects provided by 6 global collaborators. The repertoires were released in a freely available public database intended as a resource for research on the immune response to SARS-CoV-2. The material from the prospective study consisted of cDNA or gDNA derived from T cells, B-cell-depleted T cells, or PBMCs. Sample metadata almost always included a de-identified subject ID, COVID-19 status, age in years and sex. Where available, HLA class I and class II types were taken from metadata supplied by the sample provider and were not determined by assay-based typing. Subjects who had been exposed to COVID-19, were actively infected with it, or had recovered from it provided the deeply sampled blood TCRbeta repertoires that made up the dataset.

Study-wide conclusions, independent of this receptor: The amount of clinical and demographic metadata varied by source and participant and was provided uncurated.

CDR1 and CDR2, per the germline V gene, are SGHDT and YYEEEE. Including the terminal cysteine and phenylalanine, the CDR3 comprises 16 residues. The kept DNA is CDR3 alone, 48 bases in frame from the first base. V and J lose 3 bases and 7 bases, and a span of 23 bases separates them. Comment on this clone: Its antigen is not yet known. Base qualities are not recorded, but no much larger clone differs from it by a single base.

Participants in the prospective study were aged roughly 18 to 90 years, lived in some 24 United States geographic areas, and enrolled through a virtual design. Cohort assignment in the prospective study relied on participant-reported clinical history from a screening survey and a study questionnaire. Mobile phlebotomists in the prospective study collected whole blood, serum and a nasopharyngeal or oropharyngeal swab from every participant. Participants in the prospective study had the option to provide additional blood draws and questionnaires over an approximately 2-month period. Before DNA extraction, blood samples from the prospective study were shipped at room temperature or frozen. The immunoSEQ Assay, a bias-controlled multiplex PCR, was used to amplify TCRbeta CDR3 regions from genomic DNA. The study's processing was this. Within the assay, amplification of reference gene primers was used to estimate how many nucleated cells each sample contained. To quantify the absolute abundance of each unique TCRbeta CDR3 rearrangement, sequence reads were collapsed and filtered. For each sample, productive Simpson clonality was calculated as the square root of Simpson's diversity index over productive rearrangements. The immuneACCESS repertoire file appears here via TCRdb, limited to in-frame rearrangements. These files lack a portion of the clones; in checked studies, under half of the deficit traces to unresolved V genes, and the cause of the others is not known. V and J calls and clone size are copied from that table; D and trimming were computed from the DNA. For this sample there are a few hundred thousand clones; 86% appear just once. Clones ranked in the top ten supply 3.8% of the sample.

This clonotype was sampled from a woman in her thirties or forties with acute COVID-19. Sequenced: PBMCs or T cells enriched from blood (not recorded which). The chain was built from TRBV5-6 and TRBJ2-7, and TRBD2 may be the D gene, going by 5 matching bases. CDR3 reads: CASSSVGHGRGSEQYF. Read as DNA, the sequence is TGTGCCAGCAGCTCCGTCGGTCACGGCCGCGGGTCTGAGCAGTACTTC.